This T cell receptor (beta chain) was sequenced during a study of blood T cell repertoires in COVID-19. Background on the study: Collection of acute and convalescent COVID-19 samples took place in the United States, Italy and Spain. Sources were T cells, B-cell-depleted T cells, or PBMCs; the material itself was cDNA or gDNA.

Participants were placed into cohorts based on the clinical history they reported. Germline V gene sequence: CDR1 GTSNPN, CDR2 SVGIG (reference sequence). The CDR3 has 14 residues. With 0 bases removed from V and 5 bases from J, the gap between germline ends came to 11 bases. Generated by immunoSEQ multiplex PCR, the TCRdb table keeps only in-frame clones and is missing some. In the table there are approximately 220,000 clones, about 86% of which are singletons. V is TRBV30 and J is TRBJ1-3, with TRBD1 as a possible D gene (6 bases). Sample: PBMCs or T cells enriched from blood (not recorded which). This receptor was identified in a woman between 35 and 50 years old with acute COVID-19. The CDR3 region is CAWSVRGARNTIYF. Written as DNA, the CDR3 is TGTGCCTGGAGTGTCCGGGGGGCCCGAAACACCATATATTTT.